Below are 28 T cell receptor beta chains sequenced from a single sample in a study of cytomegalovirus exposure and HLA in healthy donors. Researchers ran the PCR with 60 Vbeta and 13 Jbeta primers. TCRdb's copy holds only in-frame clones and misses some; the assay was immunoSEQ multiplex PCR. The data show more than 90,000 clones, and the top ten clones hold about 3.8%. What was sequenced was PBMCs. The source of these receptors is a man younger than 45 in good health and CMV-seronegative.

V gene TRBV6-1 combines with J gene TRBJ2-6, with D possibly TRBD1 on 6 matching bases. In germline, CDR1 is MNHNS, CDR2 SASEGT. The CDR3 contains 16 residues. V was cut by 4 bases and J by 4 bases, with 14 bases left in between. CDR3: CASSAKTGWGANVLTF. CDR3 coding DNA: TGTGCCAGCAGTGCCAAAACAGGGTGGGGGGCCAACGTCCTGACTTTC.

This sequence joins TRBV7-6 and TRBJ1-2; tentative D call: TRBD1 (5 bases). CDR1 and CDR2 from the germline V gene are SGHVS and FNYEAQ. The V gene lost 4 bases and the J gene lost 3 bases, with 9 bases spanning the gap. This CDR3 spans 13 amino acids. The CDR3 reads CASSSDRDYGYTF. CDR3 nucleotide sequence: TGTGCCAGCAGCTCAGACAGAGACTATGGCTACACCTTC.

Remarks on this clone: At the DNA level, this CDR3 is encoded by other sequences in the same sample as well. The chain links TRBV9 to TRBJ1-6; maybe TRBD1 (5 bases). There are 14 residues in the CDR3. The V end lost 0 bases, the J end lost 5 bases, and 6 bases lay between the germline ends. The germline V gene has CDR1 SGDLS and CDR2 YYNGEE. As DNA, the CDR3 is TGTGCCAGCAGCGTAGGGGGGGATAATTCACCCCTCCACTTT. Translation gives CASSVGGDNSPLHF.

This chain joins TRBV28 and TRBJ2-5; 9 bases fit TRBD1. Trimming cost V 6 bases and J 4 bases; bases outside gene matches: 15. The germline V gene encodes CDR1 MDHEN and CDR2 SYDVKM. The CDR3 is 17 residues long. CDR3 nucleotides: TGTGCCAGCAGCACTAGGGGGGGACAGGGAGGGAGAGAGACCCAGTACTTC. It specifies CASSTRGGQGGRETQYF.

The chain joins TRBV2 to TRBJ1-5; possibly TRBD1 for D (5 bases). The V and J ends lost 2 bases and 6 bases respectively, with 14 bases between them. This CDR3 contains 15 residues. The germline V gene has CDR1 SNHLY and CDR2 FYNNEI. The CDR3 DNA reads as TGTGCCAGCAGTGAATGGGCAGGGTTGGGTCAGCCCCAGCATTTT. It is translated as CASSEWAGLGQPQHF. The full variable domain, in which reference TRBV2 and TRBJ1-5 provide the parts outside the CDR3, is EPEVTQTPSHQVTQMGQEVILRCVPISNHLYFYWYRQILGQKVEFLVSFYNNEISEKSEIFDDQFSVERPDGSNFTLKIRSTKLEDSAMYFCASSEWAGLGQPQHFGDGTRLSIL.

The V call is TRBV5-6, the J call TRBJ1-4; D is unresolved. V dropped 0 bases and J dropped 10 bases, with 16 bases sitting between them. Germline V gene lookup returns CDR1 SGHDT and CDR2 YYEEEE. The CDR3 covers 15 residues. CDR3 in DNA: TGTGCCAGCAGCTTGGGGCAGGTTGCGCTTGGAAAACTGTTTTTT. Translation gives CASSLGQVALGKLFF. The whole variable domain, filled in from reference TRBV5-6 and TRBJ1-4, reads DAGVTQSPTHLIKTRGQQVTLRCSPKSGHDTVSWYQQALGQGPQFIFQYYEEEERQRGNFPDRFSGHQFPNYSSELNVNALLLGDSALYLCASSLGQVALGKLFFGSGTQLSVL.

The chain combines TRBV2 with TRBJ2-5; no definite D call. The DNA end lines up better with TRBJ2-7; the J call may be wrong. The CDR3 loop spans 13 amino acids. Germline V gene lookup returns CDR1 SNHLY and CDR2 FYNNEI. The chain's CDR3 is CASSAFVSYEQYF. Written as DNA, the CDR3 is TGTGCCAGCAGTGCCTTCGTCTCCTACGAGCAGTACTTC.

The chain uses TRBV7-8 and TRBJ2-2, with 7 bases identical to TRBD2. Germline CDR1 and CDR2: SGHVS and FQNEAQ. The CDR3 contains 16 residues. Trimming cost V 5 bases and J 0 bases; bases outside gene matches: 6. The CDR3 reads CASSGDGGTNTGELFF. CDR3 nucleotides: TGTGCCAGCAGCGGTGACGGGGGGACGAACACCGGGGAGCTGTTTTTT. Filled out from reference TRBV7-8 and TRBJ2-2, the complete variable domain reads GAGVSQSPRYKVAKRGQDVALRCDPISGHVSLFWYQQALGQGPEFLTYFQNEAQLDKSGLPSDRFFAERPEGSVSTLKIQRTQQEDSAVYLCASSGDGGTNTGELFFGEGSRLTVL.

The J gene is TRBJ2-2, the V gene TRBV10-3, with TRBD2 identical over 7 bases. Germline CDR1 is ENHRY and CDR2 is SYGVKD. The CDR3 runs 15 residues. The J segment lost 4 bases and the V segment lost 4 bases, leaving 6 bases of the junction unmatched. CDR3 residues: CAISGQLALTGELFF. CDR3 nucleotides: TGTGCCATCAGTGGGCAACTAGCGCTCACCGGGGAGCTGTTTTTT.

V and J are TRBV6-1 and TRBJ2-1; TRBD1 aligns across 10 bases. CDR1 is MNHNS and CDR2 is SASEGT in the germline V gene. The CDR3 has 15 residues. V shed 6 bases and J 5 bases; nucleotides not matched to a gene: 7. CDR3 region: CASRLRQGANNEQFF. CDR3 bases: TGTGCCAGCAGGCTGCGACAGGGGGCAAACAATGAGCAGTTCTTC.

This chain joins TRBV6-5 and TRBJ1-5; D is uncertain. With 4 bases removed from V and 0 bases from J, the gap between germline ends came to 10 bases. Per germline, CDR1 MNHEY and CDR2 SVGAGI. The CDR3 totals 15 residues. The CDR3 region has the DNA TGTGCCAGCAGTTCGGCGGCTTATAGCAATCAGCCCCAGCATTTT. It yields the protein CASSSAAYSNQPQHF.

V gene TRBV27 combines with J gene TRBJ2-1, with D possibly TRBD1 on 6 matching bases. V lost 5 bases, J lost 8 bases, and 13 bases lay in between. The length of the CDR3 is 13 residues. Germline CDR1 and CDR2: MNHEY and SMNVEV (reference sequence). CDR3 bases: TGTGCCAGCAGTCTTCAGGGGTTCGATGAGCAGTTCTTC. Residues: CASSLQGFDEQFF.

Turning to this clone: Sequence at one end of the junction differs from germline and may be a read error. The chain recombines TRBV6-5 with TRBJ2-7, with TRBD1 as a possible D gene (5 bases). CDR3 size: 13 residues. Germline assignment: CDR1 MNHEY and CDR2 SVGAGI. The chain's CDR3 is CASSYDRTYEQHF. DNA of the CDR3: TGTGCCAGCAGTTACGACAGAACCTACGAGCAGCACTTC.

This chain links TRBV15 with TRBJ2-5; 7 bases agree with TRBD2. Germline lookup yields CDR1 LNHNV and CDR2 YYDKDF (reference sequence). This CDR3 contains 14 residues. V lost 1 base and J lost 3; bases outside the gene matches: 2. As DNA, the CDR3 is TGTGCCACCAGCAGAGCCGGGGGGAAAGAGACCCAGTACTTC. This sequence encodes CATSRAGGKETQYF.

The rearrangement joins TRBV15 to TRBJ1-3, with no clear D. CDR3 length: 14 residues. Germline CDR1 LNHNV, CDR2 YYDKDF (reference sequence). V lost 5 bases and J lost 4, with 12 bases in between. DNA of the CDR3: TGTGCCACCAGCCCCCACATCACCGGAAACACCATATATTTT. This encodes CATSPHITGNTIYF.

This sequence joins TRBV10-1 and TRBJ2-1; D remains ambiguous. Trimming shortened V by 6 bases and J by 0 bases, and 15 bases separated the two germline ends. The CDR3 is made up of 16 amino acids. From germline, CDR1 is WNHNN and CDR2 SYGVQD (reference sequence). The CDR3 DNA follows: TGCGCCAGCAGAGCTCCCCTATATAGCTCCTACAATGAGCAGTTCTTC. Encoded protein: CASRAPLYSSYNEQFF.

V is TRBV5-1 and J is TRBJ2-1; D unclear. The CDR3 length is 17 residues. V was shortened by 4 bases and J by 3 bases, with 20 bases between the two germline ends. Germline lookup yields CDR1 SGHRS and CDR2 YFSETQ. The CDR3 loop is CASSPAPATNNYNEQFF. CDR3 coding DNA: TGCGCCAGCAGCCCAGCTCCAGCGACGAACAACTACAATGAGCAGTTCTTC.

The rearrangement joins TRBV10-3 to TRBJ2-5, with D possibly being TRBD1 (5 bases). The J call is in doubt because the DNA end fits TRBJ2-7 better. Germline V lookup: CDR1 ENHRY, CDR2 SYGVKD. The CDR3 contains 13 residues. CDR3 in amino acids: CAIRPGDSYEQYF. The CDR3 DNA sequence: TGTGCCATCAGACCCGGCGACAGCTACGAGCAGTACTTC.

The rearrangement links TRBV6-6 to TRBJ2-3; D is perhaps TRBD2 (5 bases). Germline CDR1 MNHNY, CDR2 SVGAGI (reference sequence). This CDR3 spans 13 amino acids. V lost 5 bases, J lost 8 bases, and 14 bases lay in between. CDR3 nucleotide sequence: TGTGCCAGCAGTACTACTAGGTGGGCTACGCAGTATTTT. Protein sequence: CASSTTRWATQYF.

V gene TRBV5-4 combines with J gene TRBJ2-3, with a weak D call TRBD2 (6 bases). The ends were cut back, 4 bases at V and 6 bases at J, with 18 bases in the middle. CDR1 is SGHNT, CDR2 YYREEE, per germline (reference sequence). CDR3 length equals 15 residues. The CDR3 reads CASSPPGLKVDTQYF. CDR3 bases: TGTGCCAGCAGCCCCCCGGGACTCAAGGTGGATACGCAGTATTTT.

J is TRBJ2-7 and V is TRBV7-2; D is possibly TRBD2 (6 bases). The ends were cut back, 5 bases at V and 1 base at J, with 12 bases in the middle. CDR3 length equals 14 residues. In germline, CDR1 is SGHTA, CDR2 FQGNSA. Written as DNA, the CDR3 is TGTGCCAGCAGCATCCGGGACTCTTCCTACGAGCAGTACTTC. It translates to CASSIRDSSYEQYF.

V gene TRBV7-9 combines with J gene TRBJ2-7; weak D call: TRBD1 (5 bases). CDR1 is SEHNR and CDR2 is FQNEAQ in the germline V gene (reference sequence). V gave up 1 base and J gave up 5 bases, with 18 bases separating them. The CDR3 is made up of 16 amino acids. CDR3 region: CASSLGVGVYMDEQYF. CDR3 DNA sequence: TGTGCCAGCAGCTTAGGAGTAGGGGTGTATATGGACGAGCAGTACTTC.

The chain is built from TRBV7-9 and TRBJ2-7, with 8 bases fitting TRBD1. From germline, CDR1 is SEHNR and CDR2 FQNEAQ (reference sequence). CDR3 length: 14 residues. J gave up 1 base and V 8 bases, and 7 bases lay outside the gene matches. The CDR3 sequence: CASLGQGRSYEQYF. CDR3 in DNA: TGTGCCAGCCTCGGACAGGGAAGGTCCTACGAGCAGTACTTC.

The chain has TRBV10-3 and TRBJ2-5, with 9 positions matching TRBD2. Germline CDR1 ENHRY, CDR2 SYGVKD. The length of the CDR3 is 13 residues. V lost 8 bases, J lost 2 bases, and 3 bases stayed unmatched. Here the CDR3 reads CAIQRGEQETQYF. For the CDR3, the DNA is TGTGCCATCCAGCGGGGGGAACAAGAGACCCAGTACTTC.

DNA for the CDR3: TGCAGTGCTGGACAAACAGATACGCAGTATTTT. Protein: CSAGQTDTQYF. The chain recombines TRBV20-1 with TRBJ2-3; TRBD1 might be the D (5 bases). Germline CDR1 DFQATT, CDR2 SNEGSKA (reference sequence). The CDR3 runs 11 residues. V gave up 5 bases and J gave up 3 bases, with 6 bases separating them.

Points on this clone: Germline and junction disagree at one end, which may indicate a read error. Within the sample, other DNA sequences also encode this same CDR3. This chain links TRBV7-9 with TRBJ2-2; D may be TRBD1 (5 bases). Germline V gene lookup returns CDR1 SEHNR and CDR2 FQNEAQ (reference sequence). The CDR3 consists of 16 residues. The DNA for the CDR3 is TGTGCTAGCAGCTCGACCCGGACACCGAACACCGGGGAGCTGTTTTTT. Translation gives CASSSTRTPNTGELFF.

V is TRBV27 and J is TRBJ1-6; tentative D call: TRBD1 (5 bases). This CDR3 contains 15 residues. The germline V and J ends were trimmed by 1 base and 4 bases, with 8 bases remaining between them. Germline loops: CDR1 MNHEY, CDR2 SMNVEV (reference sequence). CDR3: CASSLYPGYNSPLHF. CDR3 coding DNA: TGTGCCAGCAGTTTATACCCAGGGTATAATTCACCCCTCCACTTT.

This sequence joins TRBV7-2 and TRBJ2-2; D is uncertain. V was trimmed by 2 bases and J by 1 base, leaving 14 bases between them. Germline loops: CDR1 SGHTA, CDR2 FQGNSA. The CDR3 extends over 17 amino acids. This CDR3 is CASSLKLWAVNTGELFF. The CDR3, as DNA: TGTGCCAGCAGCTTAAAGTTGTGGGCAGTGAACACCGGGGAGCTGTTTTTT.